A single sample is the source of the 15 T cell receptor beta chains below, sequenced in a study of cytomegalovirus exposure and HLA in healthy donors. Amplification used 60 Vbeta primers and 13 Jbeta primers. Assay: immunoSEQ multiplex PCR; the TCRdb copy retains only in-frame clones and omits some. The sample carries 85,000 to 120,000 clones, under 80% recorded once. Sequenced: PBMCs. These receptor sequences come from a woman between 50 and 59 years old in good health and CMV-seropositive.

This clone was observed a handful of times. The chain uses TRBV29-1 and TRBJ2-1; TRBD2 aligns across 9 bases. V lost 6 bases, J lost 7 bases, and 7 bases stayed unmatched. The CDR3 is made up of 13 amino acids. CDR1 is SQVTM, CDR2 ANQGSEA, per germline. CDR3 loop: CSVSGLARNEQFF. CDR3 DNA: TGCAGCGTCTCCGGACTAGCGAGGAATGAGCAGTTCTTC.

This chain connects TRBV7-9 to TRBJ2-1; 9 bases fit TRBD2. Germline CDR1 is SEHNR and CDR2 is FQNEAQ (reference sequence). The CDR3 contains 15 residues. The junction had 6 bases not matched to a gene; V was cut back by 5 bases and J by 4 bases. The CDR3 DNA sequence: TGTGCCAGCAGCACCCGCGGGGGGGAGTACAATGAGCAGTTCTTC. Protein: CASSTRGGEYNEQFF. The variable domain in full, completed from reference TRBV7-9 and TRBJ2-1, reads DTGVSQNPRHKITKRGQNVTFRCDPISEHNRLYWYRQTLGQGPEFLTYFQNEAQLEKSRLLSDRFSAERPKGSFSTLEIQRTEQGDSAMYLCASSTRGGEYNEQFFGPGTRLTVL.

This chain joins TRBV18 and TRBJ2-1; D perhaps matches TRBD2 (5 bases). Germline CDR1 and CDR2: KGHSH and LQKENI. This CDR3 region has 16 residues. The ends were cut back, 4 bases at V and 0 bases at J, with 13 bases in the middle. The CDR3 DNA reads as TGTGCCAGCTCACTACTTTCGGGGTTCTCCTACAATGAGCAGTTCTTC. Amino acid sequence: CASSLLSGFSYNEQFF. The full variable domain, in which reference TRBV18 and TRBJ2-1 provide the parts outside the CDR3, is NAGVMQNPRHLVRRRGQEARLRCSPMKGHSHVYWYRQLPEEGLKFMVYLQKENIIDESGMPKERFSAEFPKEGPSILRIQQVVRGDSAAYFCASSLLSGFSYNEQFFGPGTRLTVL.

The chain is built from TRBV10-3 and TRBJ2-3, with D perhaps matching TRBD1 (8 bases). V lost 0 bases and J lost 4, with 17 bases in between. There are 17 residues in the CDR3. Germline loops: CDR1 ENHRY, CDR2 SYGVKD. The CDR3 is CAISESNRGGSADTQYF. The CDR3 DNA follows: TGTGCCATCAGTGAGTCTAACAGGGGGGGCAGTGCAGATACGCAGTATTTT.

In its sample, this clone was seen a few times. The chain links TRBV10-3 to TRBJ1-1; possible D gene TRBD1, 6 bases. V was pared by 2 bases and J by 2 bases, with 15 bases between. The CDR3 spans 16 residues. Looked up from germline, CDR1 is ENHRY and CDR2 is SYGVKD. CDR3 sequence reads: CAISEGNPGGNTEAFF. CDR3 DNA sequence: TGTGCCATCAGTGAGGGGAACCCGGGGGGCAACACTGAAGCTTTCTTT.

The V and J genes are TRBV4-1 and TRBJ1-4; 8 bases fit TRBD1. The germline gives CDR1 MGHRA, CDR2 YSYEKL. The V gene end was trimmed by 5 bases and the J gene end by 7 bases; junction bases not matched to a gene: 15. CDR3 size: 17 residues. The DNA for the CDR3 is TGCGCCAGCAGCTCGTACCCCACAGGGACAGGAGGTGAAAAACTGTTTTTT. Its protein is CASSSYPTGTGGEKLFF.

This chain connects TRBV7-2 to TRBJ2-3, with 7 positions matching TRBD1. The CDR3 extends over 15 amino acids. The trim removed 4 bases at V and 3 bases at J, leaving 7 bases unmatched. Germline lookup yields CDR1 SGHTA and CDR2 FQGNSA. The CDR3 sequence: CASSSGQPGTDTQYF. CDR3 sequence (DNA): TGTGCCAGCAGCTCGGGACAGCCCGGGACAGATACGCAGTATTTT.

Only a few counts were recorded for this clone. The chain couples TRBV9 to TRBJ2-6, with D possibly TRBD1 on 6 matching bases. Trimming pared 0 bases from V and 0 bases from J, leaving 13 bases between. The germline CDR1 and CDR2 sequences are SGDLS and YYNGEE. CDR3 length: 18 residues. The CDR3 region is CASSVGQDPISGANVLTF. The CDR3 DNA reads TGTGCCAGCAGCGTAGGACAGGATCCAATCTCTGGGGCCAACGTCCTGACTTTC.

CDR3 sequence: CASSSSPSGTQYF. The DNA of the CDR3 is TGTGCCAGCAGCTCCTCTCCTAGCGGTACGCAGTATTTT. The rearrangement uses TRBV7-3 and TRBJ2-3; the match to TRBD2 covers 7 bases. Germline V gene lookup returns CDR1 SGHTA and CDR2 FQGTGA. V trimming: 4 bases; J trimming: 8 bases; junction bases outside the gene matches: 6. The CDR3 covers 13 residues. Full variable domain (outside the CDR3, taken from reference TRBV7-3 and TRBJ2-3): GAGVSQTPSNKVTEKGKYVELRCDPISGHTALYWYRQSLGQGPEFLIYFQGTGAADDSGLPNDRFFAVRPEGSVSTLKIQRTERGDSAVYLCASSSSPSGTQYFGPGTRLTVL.

This clone was counted at least ten times. The J gene is TRBJ2-7, the V gene TRBV19, with 9 bases aligning to TRBD2. The CDR3 runs to 17 residues. Losses at the gene ends were 6 bases for V and 0 bases for J; bases not matched to a gene: 12. CDR1 and CDR2 from the germline V gene are LNHDA and SQIVND (reference sequence). The CDR3 is CASSPGRGGGGSYEQYF. CDR3 bases: TGTGCCAGTAGCCCCGGTCGTGGCGGGGGGGGCTCCTACGAGCAGTACTTC.

This chain uses TRBV19 with TRBJ1-2; no definite D call. The CDR3 is 12 amino acids. With 6 bases removed from V and 5 bases from J, the gap between germline ends came to 10 bases. Germline V lookup: CDR1 LNHDA, CDR2 SQIVND (reference sequence). DNA of the CDR3: TGTGCCAGTAGCAGGCAGCTTTATGGCTACACCTTC. Translation: CASSRQLYGYTF.

The CDR3 DNA reads as TGTGCCAGCACCCATGGGGGGAGAAACACTGAAGCTTTCTTT. The encoded protein is CASTHGGRNTEAFF. The chain combines TRBV28 with TRBJ1-1, with D perhaps matching TRBD1 (5 bases). Germline-derived CDR1 and CDR2 are MDHEN and SYDVKM. The germline V and J ends were trimmed by 7 bases and 2 bases, with 14 bases remaining between them. The CDR3 totals 14 residues.

V and J are TRBV18 and TRBJ1-4; the D gene is possibly TRBD1 (5 bases). CDR1 and CDR2 from the germline V gene are KGHSH and LQKENI. This CDR3 comprises 16 residues. Between the trimmed V and J ends, which lost 1 base and 2 bases, there was a span of 11 bases. The CDR3 is CASSPQQAKTNEKLFF. In nucleotides, the CDR3 is TGTGCCAGCTCACCACAACAGGCTAAGACTAATGAAAAACTGTTTTTT.

V is TRBV28 and J is TRBJ1-1, with D perhaps matching TRBD1 (5 bases). This CDR3 spans 13 amino acids. V was clipped by 5 bases and J by 11 bases, with 18 bases between them. Germline CDR1 is MDHEN and CDR2 is SYDVKM. Written as DNA, the CDR3 is TGTGCCAGCAGTCCACCGGTGGGGGGGGGTGCTTTCTTT. This gives the protein CASSPPVGGGAFF.

The chain carries TRBV28 and TRBJ1-1; 9 nucleotides agree with TRBD1. In germline, CDR1 is MDHEN, CDR2 SYDVKM. The CDR3 has 13 residues. V gave up 10 bases and J gave up 5 bases; unmatched junction bases: 8. The CDR3 is CATGKQGATEAFF. The DNA of the CDR3 is TGTGCCACCGGCAAACAGGGGGCGACTGAAGCTTTCTTT.